This is a list of T cell receptor beta chains from one sample in a study of Ad26.COV2.S vaccination and SARS-CoV-2 variants. Using immunoSEQ multiplex PCR, the repertoire was profiled, and TCRdb retains in-frame clones only, with some absent. Counted here are hundreds of thousands of clones, 86% occurring once; the ten biggest clones make up roughly a tenth. The material sequenced was peripheral blood, taken in a trial of Ad26.COV2.S vaccine versus placebo. The source is a person aged 18 to 59 who received the Ad26.COV2.S COVID-19 vaccine or a placebo. Each CDR3 is given with its conserved first and last residue. D genes are given only for firm matches. Size is stated for part of the rows, as once, few or many counts, or as a class when the clone is expanded.

TRBJ2-3	TRBV7-6	-	-	CASSLNGNEGPWDTQYF	TGTGCCAGCAGCTTAAATGGGAACGAGGGGCCCTGGGATACGCAGTATTTT
TRBJ1-2	TRBV19	-	once	CASQPVGAANYGYTF	TGTGCCAGCCAACCGGTGGGGGCGGCTAACTATGGCTACACCTTC
TRBJ2-1	TRBV10-3	TRBD1	-	CAISENRGTHNEQFF	TGTGCCATCAGTGAGAACAGGGGAACCCACAATGAGCAGTTCTTC
TRBJ1-3	TRBV9	TRBD1	once	CASSVEGTGALSGNTIYF	TGTGCCAGCAGCGTAGAAGGGACAGGGGCCCTCTCTGGAAACACCATATATTTT
TRBJ2-5	TRBV6-1	TRBD2	-	CASSEVGTSGRETQYF	TGTGCCAGCAGTGAGGTGGGGACTAGCGGGAGAGAGACCCAGTACTTC
TRBJ1-1	TRBV28	-	-	CASRLEGNTEAFF	TGTGCCAGCAGGTTGGAAGGGAATACTGAAGCTTTCTTT
TRBJ1-3	TRBV19	-	few	CASSLAGTGGNTIYF	TGTGCCAGTAGTCTTGCCGGGACCGGTGGAAACACCATATATTTT
TRBJ2-7	TRBV27	TRBD1	-	CASSSYRTGDSYEQYF	TGTGCCAGCAGTTCCTATCGGACAGGGGACAGCTACGAGCAGTACTTC
TRBJ2-7	TRBV11-3	-	-	CASSLERGGGDYEQYF	TGTGCCAGCAGCTTAGAACGGGGAGGGGGAGACTACGAGCAGTACTTC
TRBJ1-4	TRBV5-4	TRBD1	-	CASSLTGGNEKLFF	TGTGCCAGCAGCTTGACAGGGGGCAATGAAAAACTGTTTTTT
TRBJ1-6	TRBV4-1	-	-	CASRDARGGVGSPLHF	TGCGCCAGCAGGGATGCTAGAGGGGGGGTAGGATCACCCCTCCACTTT
TRBJ1-3	TRBV4-3	-	few	CASSQEARGLGNTIYF	TGCGCCAGCAGCCAAGAAGCCCGGGGGCTCGGAAACACCATATATTTT
TRBJ2-7	TRBV28	TRBD2	-	CASSLWASGSHYEQYF	TGTGCCAGCAGTTTATGGGCCAGCGGGAGCCACTACGAGCAGTACTTC
TRBJ1-6	TRBV18	TRBD1	once	CASSPHGTGPSPYNSPLHF	TGTGCCAGCTCGCCTCATGGGACAGGTCCGTCCCCATATAATTCACCCCTCCACTTT
TRBJ2-1	TRBV5-6	TRBD2	-	CASSSWSSGGPYNEQFF	TGTGCCAGCAGCTCCTGGTCTAGCGGGGGGCCATACAATGAGCAGTTCTTC
TRBJ1-4	TRBV5-1	-	-	CASSLDSRGENEKLFF	TGCGCCAGCAGCTTGGATAGCCGGGGGGAGAATGAAAAACTGTTTTTT
TRBJ1-6	TRBV28	-	-	CASGDYSPLHF	TGTGCCAGCGGGGATTATTCACCCCTCCACTTT
TRBJ1-1	TRBV4-1	TRBD1	few	CASSLGTQGFGAEAFF	TGCGCCAGCAGCCTAGGAACACAGGGGTTTGGGGCTGAAGCTTTCTTT
TRBJ1-1	TRBV6-2/TRBV6-3	-	-	CASSLQGWWTEAFF	TGTGCCAGCAGTCTTCAGGGGTGGTGGACTGAAGCTTTCTTT
TRBJ2-7	TRBV30	-	-	CAWSVKGPYEQYF	TGTGCCTGGAGTGTGAAGGGGCCCTACGAGCAGTACTTC
TRBJ2-7	TRBV19	TRBD1	once	CASSPLPGQGYEQYF	TGTGCCAGTAGCCCACTCCCGGGACAGGGCTACGAGCAGTACTTC
TRBJ2-3	TRBV7-9	TRBD1	once	CASSLGQGSTDTQYF	TGTGCCAGCAGCTTAGGACAGGGGAGCACAGATACGCAGTATTTT
TRBJ2-2	TRBV27	TRBD2	-	CASRPSIAGVGTGELFF	TGTGCCAGCAGACCGAGCATAGCGGGAGTGGGGACCGGGGAGCTGTTTTTT
TRBJ1-2	TRBV4-2	-	-	CASSQRSGFNYGYTF	TGTGCCAGCAGCCAAAGAAGCGGTTTCAACTATGGCTACACCTTC
TRBJ1-6	TRBV7-2	-	-	CASSLGEGLVAPLHF	TGTGCCAGCAGCTTAGGTGAGGGGTTGGTGGCCCCCCTCCACTTT
TRBJ1-1	TRBV11-2	-	-	CASSLGQNTEAFF	TGTGCCAGCAGCTTAGGGCAGAACACTGAAGCTTTCTTT
TRBJ1-2	TRBV6-5	TRBD1	-	CASRTGTGGWGYTF	TGTGCCAGCAGAACCGGGACAGGGGGATGGGGCTACACCTTC
TRBJ1-3	TRBV6-6	-	-	CASSYGSSGNTIYF	TGTGCCAGCAGTTACGGGAGCTCTGGAAACACCATATATTTT
TRBJ1-5	TRBV28	-	-	CASSLGTKNQPQHF	TGTGCCAGCAGTTTGGGGACAAAAAATCAGCCCCAGCATTTT
TRBJ2-7	TRBV7-9	TRBD1	many	CASSSGTGYEQYF	TGTGCCAGCAGCTCCGGGACAGGCTACGAGCAGTACTTC
TRBJ2-1	TRBV28	TRBD1	-	CASRRADRGHEQFF	TGTGCCAGCAGACGAGCGGACAGGGGCCATGAGCAGTTCTTC
TRBJ2-5	TRBV4-3	TRBD2	-	CASSREGVNPSGTQYF	TGCGCCAGCAGCCGGGAGGGAGTCAATCCTTCAGGGACCCAGTACTTC
TRBJ2-7	TRBV7-3	TRBD1	-	CASSLTTGGIYEQYF	TGTGCCAGCAGCTTAACCACAGGGGGCATCTACGAGCAGTACTTC
TRBJ2-7	TRBV28	-	-	CASRNRAPYEQYF	TGTGCCAGCAGGAACAGGGCCCCTTACGAGCAGTACTTC
TRBJ2-7	TRBV15	-	-	CATSSQTSGYEQYF	TGTGCCACCAGCTCTCAGACTAGTGGGTACGAGCAGTACTTC
TRBJ2-7	TRBV11-2	-	once	CASSLNGEIEEQYF	TGTGCCAGCAGCTTAAATGGGGAGATCGAAGAGCAGTACTTC
TRBJ1-1	TRBV7-9	TRBD1	-	CASSLTQGTGNTEAFF	TGTGCCAGCAGCTTAACACAAGGGACAGGGAACACTGAAGCTTTCTTT